This T cell receptor beta chain comes out of a study of cytomegalovirus exposure and HLA in healthy donors. In germline, CDR1 is SGHAT, CDR2 FQDESV (reference sequence). The CDR3 length is 15 residues. The V gene lost 3 bases and the J gene lost 0 bases, with 12 bases spanning the gap. The study's findings and limits: Trimming of TCR beta V- and J-genes showed a link, identified in a later analysis, to a missense DCLRE1C variant. For most TCR sequences rarity was the rule, although some public TCRs occurred in many donors. As was reported, the HLA-A and HLA-B alleles of most subjects were accurately predicted from TCR beta sequences.

Note on this clone: What it binds is not known.

The PCR made use of 60 Vbeta and 13 Jbeta primers. Method: immunoSEQ multiplex PCR; TCRdb's copy keeps in-frame clones and lacks some. The table shows around 120,000 clones, with about 80% occurring only once. The specimen sequenced was PBMCs. The V gene is TRBV11-1, the J gene TRBJ2-7; possibly TRBD1 for D (6 bases). This TCR was recovered from a woman in her thirties or forties in good health and CMV-seronegative. CDR3 region: CASSFYRAVSYEQYF. CDR3 nucleotide sequence: TGTGCCAGCAGCTTTTACAGGGCCGTCTCCTACGAGCAGTACTTC.